Following are 12 T cell receptor beta chains from one sample sequenced in a study of prognosis after radiotherapy for stage I lung cancer. Multiplex PCR, run in two rounds, amplified TCR beta CDR3 from genomic DNA. The use of primers specific to each TRBV and TRBJ gene characterized first-round PCR. MiXCR, applied by TCRdb to the multiplex PCR reads, yields one record per CDR3 protein. The data show 15,000 to 20,000 distinct CDR3 sequences, about a third seen once. Sequenced material: PBMCs, taken before or after stereotactic body radiation therapy (not recorded which). These receptors came from a donor over 45 with non-small cell lung cancer.

A note on this clonotype: It is likely a read error: a sequence one base away is far more abundant. The V and J genes are TRBV2 and TRBJ2-3, with a possible D match to TRBD2 (5 bases). The CDR3 length is 15 residues. Germline loops: CDR1 SNHLY, CDR2 FYNNEI. V shed 6 bases and J shed 4 bases, with 17 bases lying between them. The CDR3 region has the DNA TGTGCCAGCAGCCTTTTGGTCGGGCGGGCAGATACGCAGTATTTT. Translating gives CASSLLVGRADTQYF. Looking up the rest from reference TRBV2 and TRBJ2-3 gives the full variable domain: EPEVTQTPSHQVTQMGQEVILRCVPISNHLYFYWYRQILGQKVEFLVSFYNNEISEKSEIFDDQFSVERPDGSNFTLKIRSTKLEDSAMYFCASSLLVGRADTQYFGPGTRLTVL.

This clonotype has a count of ten or more. V and J are TRBV18 and TRBJ1-4, with D possibly TRBD1 on 6 matching bases. The length of the CDR3 is 15 residues. Germline loops: CDR1 KGHSH, CDR2 LQKENI. Trimming left V 1 base short and J 7 bases short, with 13 bases between. CDR3 in amino acids: CASSPRGHDLEKLFF. CDR3 bases: TGTGCCAGCTCACCACGGGGACATGACCTTGAAAAACTGTTTTTT.

In its sample, this clonotype was seen many times. The genes are TRBV3-1 and TRBJ2-7; TRBD2 matches 7 bases. V was clipped by 1 base and J by 4 bases; unmatched bases: 7. Germline CDR1 is LGHDT and CDR2 is YNNKEL (reference sequence). This CDR3 region has 15 residues. CDR3: CASSQGFAGVYEQYF. In DNA, the CDR3 is TGTGCCAGCAGCCAAGGTTTTGCGGGAGTATACGAGCAGTACTTC.

This clonotype appeared many times. The genes are TRBV30 and TRBJ2-1; no clear D gene. Germline values: CDR1 GTSNPN, CDR2 SVGIG (reference sequence). V lost 3 bases to trimming and J lost 0 bases, with 12 bases between them. The CDR3 runs to 15 residues. CDR3 nucleotides: TGTGCCTGGAGCGCAAGCGACACCTCCTACAATGAGCAGTTCTTC. This gives the protein CAWSASDTSYNEQFF.

Concerning this clonotype: Lacking the conserved final phenylalanine or tryptophan, this CDR3 likely reflects a read error. V gene TRBV9 combines with J gene TRBJ2-7; D is unresolved. CDR3 length: 15 amino acids. V was trimmed by 0 bases and J by 4 bases, leaving 14 bases between them. Germline V gene data show CDR1 as SGDLS and CDR2 as YYNGEE. The CDR3 loop reads CASSVAVTAVYEQYL. CDR3 bases: TGTGCCAGCAGCGTAGCTGTTACAGCAGTTTACGAGCAGTACCTC.

This clonotype was found many times. The gene calls are TRBV5-5 and TRBJ2-7, with D unclear. V was shortened by 0 bases and J by 3 bases, with 7 bases between the two germline ends. The germline V gene has CDR1 SGHKS and CDR2 YYEKEE (reference sequence). The CDR3 is 13 residues long. The DNA for the CDR3 is TGTGCCAGCAGCTTGGGACACCACTACGAGCAGTACTTC. This translates into CASSLGHHYEQYF.

This clonotype was detected once. The DNA of the CDR3 is TGCGCCAGCAAGGCAGCCGGTCTCCAGCGGTGTGGTGGGGAGCAGTACTTC. Amino acid sequence: CASKAAGLQRCGGEQYF. The V and J genes are TRBV5-1 and TRBJ2-7, with a weak D call TRBD2 (5 bases). In germline, CDR1 is SGHRS, CDR2 YFSETQ. CDR3 length: 17 residues. V was clipped by 6 bases and J by 7 bases, with 29 bases between them.

There are many counts of this clonotype. The chain recombines TRBV30 with TRBJ1-1, with D unclear. The CDR3 is made up of 13 amino acids. Deletions cut 3 bases from V and 6 bases from J, with 14 bases between. Germline V lookup: CDR1 GTSNPN, CDR2 SVGIG (reference sequence). The CDR3, as DNA: TGTGCCTGGAGCGGCAGCGGGTGGGCTGAAGCTTTCTTT. This codes for CAWSGSGWAEAFF.

The sample holds many counts of this clonotype. The V gene is TRBV24-1, the J gene TRBJ2-2; D may correspond to TRBD1 or TRBD2 (6 bases each). Trimming removed 6 bases from V and 4 bases from J, with 20 bases in between. This CDR3 has 17 residues. Per germline, CDR1 KGHDR and CDR2 SFDVKD. The CDR3 DNA reads TGTGCCACCAGTCAAAGAGGAGGGGGGTTCGCCACCGGGGAGCTGTTTTTT. Encoded protein: CATSQRGGGFATGELFF.

A word on this clonotype: A far larger clone is off by one base, so a read error is likely. The V gene is TRBV3-1, the J gene TRBJ2-1; 14 bases match TRBD2. The CDR3 is 15 amino acids. Trimming took 3 bases from V and 9 from J; bases not matched to a gene: 4. CDR1 LGHDT and CDR2 YNNKEL come from the germline V gene (reference sequence). CDR3 sequence: CASSQGLAGDIEQFF. CDR3 in DNA: TGTGCCAGCAGCCAGGGACTAGCGGGGGATATTGAGCAGTTCTTC.

The chain has TRBV4-2 and TRBJ2-7, with 10 bases aligning to TRBD2. Germline CDR1 is LGHNA and CDR2 is YNFKEQ. This CDR3 is 15 amino acids long. V gave up 5 bases and J gave up 4 bases; unmatched junction bases: 8. The CDR3, as DNA: TGTGCCAGCAGCGCCGGACTAGCGGAACATTACGAGCAGTACTTC. Protein product: CASSAGLAEHYEQYF.

This clonotype was recorded only once. A far larger clone is just one base off, so this is likely a read error. The rearrangement links TRBV19 to TRBJ2-4; 7 positions agree with TRBD2. This CDR3 region has 12 residues. Germline V CDR1 and CDR2: LNHDA, SQIVND (reference sequence). This chain's CDR3 is CASGFWGGEQLF. The CDR3 coding sequence is TGTGCCAGTGGCTTCTGGGGGGGTGAGCAGCTCTTC.